This T cell receptor (beta chain) comes out of a study of cytomegalovirus exposure and HLA in healthy donors. Study-wide results and caveats: A classifier reportedly called cytomegalovirus status with high sensitivity and specificity.

Germline V gene sequence: CDR1 GTSNPN, CDR2 SVGIG (reference sequence). The CDR3 sequence is 13 residues long. J was trimmed by 7 bases and V by 2 bases; bases with no gene match: 5. As for this clone: Its specificity is unknown.

PCR used 60 Vbeta primers and 13 Jbeta primers. Generated by immunoSEQ multiplex PCR, the TCRdb table keeps only in-frame clones and is missing some. Among 150,000 to 200,000 clones, about 85% were seen once, and the ten largest hold roughly 1.5%. The sample comprised PBMCs. The chain carries TRBV30 and TRBJ1-2; TRBD1 agrees at 9 bases. This clonotype was obtained from a woman aged 50 to 60 in good health and CMV-seronegative. The CDR3 sequence: CAWSTGGRGGYTF. The CDR3 bases are TGTGCCTGGAGTACAGGGGGCCGGGGTGGCTACACCTTC.